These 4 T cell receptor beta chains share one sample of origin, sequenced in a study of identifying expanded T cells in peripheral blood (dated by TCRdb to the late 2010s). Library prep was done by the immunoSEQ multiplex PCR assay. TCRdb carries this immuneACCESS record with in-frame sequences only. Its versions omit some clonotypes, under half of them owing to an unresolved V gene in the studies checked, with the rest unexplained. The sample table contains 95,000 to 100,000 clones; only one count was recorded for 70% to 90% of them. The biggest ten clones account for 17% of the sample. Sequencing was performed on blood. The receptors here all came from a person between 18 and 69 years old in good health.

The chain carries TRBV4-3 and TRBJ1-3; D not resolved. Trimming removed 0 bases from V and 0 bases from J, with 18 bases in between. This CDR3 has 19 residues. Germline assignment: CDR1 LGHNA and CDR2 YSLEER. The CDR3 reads CASSQEGSGFFYSGNTIYF. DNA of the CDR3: TGCGCCAGCAGCCAAGAAGGTTCCGGGTTTTTTTACTCTGGAAACACCATATATTTT.

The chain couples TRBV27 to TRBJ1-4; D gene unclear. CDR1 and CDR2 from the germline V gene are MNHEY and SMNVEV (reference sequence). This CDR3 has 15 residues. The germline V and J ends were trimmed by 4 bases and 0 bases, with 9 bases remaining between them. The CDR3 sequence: CASSSTGATNEKLFF. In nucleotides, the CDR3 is TGTGCCAGCAGTTCGACGGGAGCAACTAATGAAAAACTGTTTTTT.

CDR3 amino acids: CASSLVTGENTEAFF. The CDR3 bases are TGTGCCAGCAGCTTGGTGACAGGGGAGAACACTGAAGCTTTCTTT. The rearrangement links TRBV13 to TRBJ1-1, with 8 bases matching TRBD1. Germline V gene lookup returns CDR1 PRHDT and CDR2 FYEKMQ (reference sequence). CDR3 length equals 15 residues. Trimming at V came to 3 bases and at J to 1 base, leaving 4 bases not matched to a gene.

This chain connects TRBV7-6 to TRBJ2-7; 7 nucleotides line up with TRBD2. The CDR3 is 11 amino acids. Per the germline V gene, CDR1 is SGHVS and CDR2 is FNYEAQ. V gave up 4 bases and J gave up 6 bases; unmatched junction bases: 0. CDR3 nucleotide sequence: TGTGCCAGCAGCTCGGGGGGCGAGCAGTACTTC. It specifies CASSSGGEQYF.